In this sample, the clone carrying this TCR beta chain turned up many times. The antigen remains undetermined. TCRbeta library construction was performed incorporating unique molecular identifiers. TCRdb re-derived calls from the PCR reads in MiXCR, one entry per CDR3 protein. The table lists about 180,000 distinct CDR3 sequences, 8.5% to 14% of them singletons. These data come from a study of T-cell reconstitution after alpha-beta-depleted transplantation in children. Overall study results and limits: From newly produced T cells came most of the T-cell counts and diversity one year after transplant.

Germline V gives CDR1 DFQATT, CDR2 SNEGSKA (reference sequence). The V end was cut by 0 bases, the J end by 3 bases, with 21 bases between. The CDR3 is 17 residues long. The receptor's source is a boy aged 2 to 9 with acute myeloid leukemia, due to receive a stem cell transplant. The sequenced sample was PBMCs, obtained before TCRalphabeta/CD19-depleted stem cell transplant. The V and J genes are TRBV20-1 and TRBJ2-7; D perhaps matches TRBD2 (5 bases). The CDR3 DNA follows: TGCAGTGCTAGAGACCCTTCGAAAGGAGGAACCAACTACGAGCAGTACTTC. Protein: CSARDPSKGGTNYEQYF.